This TCR beta chain was captured in a study of T cells in tumors after PD-1 blockade. As for the study in general: Either cemiplimab 350 mg every 2 weeks or pembrolizumab 200 mg every 3 weeks was given.

Whole-study results and caveats: Approximately 41% of tumor TCR clonotypes were also found in blood.

Regarding this clone: The antigen is undetermined.

The V gene lost 2 bases and the J gene lost 4 bases, with 14 bases spanning the gap. The CDR3 sequence is 15 residues long. Produced via immunoSEQ multiplex PCR; TCRdb's table is partial and in-frame only. Among approximately 50,000 clones listed, roughly three quarters were seen once. This chain connects TRBV6-7 to TRBJ1-2, with D possibly matching TRBD1 (6 bases). TRBV6-7 falls under the ORF class, with uncertain function. The receptor was isolated from a human donor with advanced basal cell or squamous cell carcinoma (not recorded which). This material consisted of PBMCs, taken before anti-PD-1 therapy. CDR3 sequence reads: CASSYGDTRGYGYTF. For the CDR3, the DNA is TGTGCCAGCAGTTACGGGGACACGCGGGGCTATGGCTACACCTTC.